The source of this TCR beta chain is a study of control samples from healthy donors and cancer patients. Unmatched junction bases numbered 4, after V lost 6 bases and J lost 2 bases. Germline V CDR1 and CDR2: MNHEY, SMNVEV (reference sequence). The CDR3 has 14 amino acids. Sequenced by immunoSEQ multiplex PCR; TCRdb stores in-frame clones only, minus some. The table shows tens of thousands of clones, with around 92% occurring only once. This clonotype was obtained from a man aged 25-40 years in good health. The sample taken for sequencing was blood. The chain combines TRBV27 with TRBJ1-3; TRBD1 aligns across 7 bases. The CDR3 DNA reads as TGTGCCAGCAGCTCTACAGGGGCTGGAAACACCATATATTTT. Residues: CASSSTGAGNTIYF.